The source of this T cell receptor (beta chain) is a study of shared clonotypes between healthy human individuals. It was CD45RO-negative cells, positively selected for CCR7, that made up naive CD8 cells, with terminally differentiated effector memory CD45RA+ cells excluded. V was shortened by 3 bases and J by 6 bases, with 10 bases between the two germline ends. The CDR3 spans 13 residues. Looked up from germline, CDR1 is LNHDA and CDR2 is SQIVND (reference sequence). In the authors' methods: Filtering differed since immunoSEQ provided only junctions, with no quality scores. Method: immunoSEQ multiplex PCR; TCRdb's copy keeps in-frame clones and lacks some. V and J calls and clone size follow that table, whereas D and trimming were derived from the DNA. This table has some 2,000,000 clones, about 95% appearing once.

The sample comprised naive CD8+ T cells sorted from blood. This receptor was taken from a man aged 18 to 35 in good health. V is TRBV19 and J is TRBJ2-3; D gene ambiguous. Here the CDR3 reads CASSISAGDTQYF. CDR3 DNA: TGTGCCAGTAGTATTTCGGCTGGGGATACGCAGTATTTT.